A single sample is the source of the 27 T cell receptor beta chains below, sequenced in a study of OX40 agonist ivuxolimab in advanced cancers. Some clones are missing from TCRdb's copy, which holds only in-frame ones; the method was immunoSEQ multiplex PCR. This table has 55,000 to 60,000 clones, approximately 88% appearing once. Material: CD4+ or CD8+ T cells sorted from blood, obtained in a trial of the OX40 agonist ivuxolimab. The receptor source for this set is an adult with an advanced solid tumor such as melanoma, head and neck, liver or kidney cancer.

In regard to this clone: One junction end disagrees with the germline gene, perhaps due to a read error. The rearrangement joins TRBV7-9 to TRBJ2-1; 12 bases are shared with TRBD2. The V gene's germline CDR1 is SEHNR and CDR2 FQNEAQ (reference sequence). The CDR3 sequence is 16 residues long. This CDR3 reads CASSLPGTSGYNGQFF. The CDR3, as DNA: TGTGCCAGCAGCTTACCCGGGACTAGCGGGTACAATGGGCAGTTCTTC.

The chain links TRBV6-5 to TRBJ1-2, with TRBD1 identical over 11 bases. In germline, CDR1 is MNHEY, CDR2 SVGAGI. V gave up 5 bases and J gave up 8 bases; unmatched junction bases: 4. This CDR3 has 13 residues. CDR3 coding DNA: TGTGCCAGCAGTCGGACAGGGGGCCGGGGCTACACCTTC. This encodes CASSRTGGRGYTF.

The chain carries TRBV11-2 and TRBJ2-2, with TRBD2 matching over 9 bases. The germline gives CDR1 SGHAT, CDR2 FQNNGV. J was trimmed by 5 bases and V by 5 bases; bases with no gene match: 9. CDR3 size: 16 residues. CDR3 DNA: TGTGCCAGCAGCCATTCGGGTCTAGCGGGAACCGGGGAGCTGTTTTTT. This sequence encodes CASSHSGLAGTGELFF.

The gene calls are TRBV9 and TRBJ1-1; D is possibly TRBD1 (6 bases). V dropped 0 bases and J dropped 4 bases, with 13 bases sitting between them. The V gene's germline CDR1 is SGDLS and CDR2 YYNGEE. CDR3 length: 15 amino acids. CDR3 sequence reads: CASSVGGALSTEAFF. Here the CDR3 DNA reads TGTGCCAGCAGCGTAGGGGGGGCGCTGAGCACTGAAGCTTTCTTT.

DNA of the CDR3: TGTGCCAGCTCACCAGATTACGGTGAAAAACTGTTTTTT. Translated, it gives CASSPDYGEKLFF. The rearrangement links TRBV18 to TRBJ1-4; D uncertain. The CDR3 is 13 residues long. The germline CDR1 and CDR2 sequences are KGHSH and LQKENI. The V end was cut by 2 bases, the J end by 7 bases, with 8 bases between.

This clone has just a few counts. The CDR3 DNA follows: TGCAGCGTATCTCGGACAGGGGAAGCTTTCTTT. It translates to CSVSRTGEAFF. The gene calls are TRBV29-1 and TRBJ1-1; 8 bases agree with TRBD1. The CDR3 runs 11 residues. Trimming at V came to 6 bases and at J to 8 bases, leaving 5 bases not matched to a gene. Per germline, CDR1 SQVTM and CDR2 ANQGSEA.

The chain carries TRBV10-3 and TRBJ1-5; 8 nucleotides agree with TRBD1. This CDR3 region has 13 residues. Germline CDR1 is ENHRY and CDR2 is SYGVKD. V shed 10 bases and J 5 bases; nucleotides not matched to a gene: 7. In DNA form, the CDR3 reads TGTGCCACCGTGGGACAGGTCGATCAGCCCCAGCATTTT. It codes for CATVGQVDQPQHF.

The rearrangement links TRBV6-6 to TRBJ2-1; TRBD1 is a possible D gene (6 bases). The CDR3 extends over 13 amino acids. The germline CDR1 and CDR2 sequences are MNHNY and SVGAGI (reference sequence). Between the trimmed V and J ends, which lost 8 bases and 2 bases, there was a span of 10 bases. CDR3 DNA sequence: TGTGCCAGCGGGGGCCCCGCCTACAATGAGCAGTTCTTC. Protein product: CASGGPAYNEQFF.

V is TRBV19 and J is TRBJ2-3; D may be TRBD2 (5 bases). The CDR3 has 16 residues. CDR1 and CDR2 (germline): LNHDA, SQIVND (reference sequence). V dropped 2 bases and J dropped 2 bases, with 14 bases sitting between them. The CDR3 nucleotides are TGTGCCAGTAGTATAAGTCTAGCAGAACCCACAGATACGCAGTATTTT. Translated: CASSISLAEPTDTQYF.

The chain joins TRBV30 to TRBJ2-3; 7 positions agree with TRBD1. In germline, CDR1 is GTSNPN, CDR2 SVGIG (reference sequence). This CDR3 has 14 amino acids. Germline trimming cut 1 base from V and 4 bases from J; bases unmatched to any gene: 5. Here the CDR3 DNA reads TGTGCCTGGAGTGGGCAGGGGGTCCCAGATACGCAGTATTTT. Residues: CAWSGQGVPDTQYF.

The rearrangement joins TRBV19 to TRBJ1-1; the D gene is possibly TRBD1 (5 bases). With 3 bases removed from V and 4 bases from J, the gap between germline ends came to 9 bases. The length of the CDR3 is 13 residues. Looked up from germline, CDR1 is LNHDA and CDR2 is SQIVND (reference sequence). The CDR3 DNA sequence: TGTGCCAGTAGTATGGTCGACAGCACTGAAGCTTTCTTT. Its translation is CASSMVDSTEAFF.

The chain employs TRBV30 and TRBJ2-2; weak D call: TRBD2 (6 bases). Germline V gene lookup returns CDR1 GTSNPN and CDR2 SVGIG (reference sequence). The V and J ends lost 5 bases and 2 bases respectively, with 9 bases between them. The CDR3 loop spans 13 amino acids. The CDR3, as DNA: TGTGCCTGGCTGGGACTTAACACCGGGGAGCTGTTTTTT. It yields the protein CAWLGLNTGELFF.

The chain carries TRBV5-1 and TRBJ1-2; TRBD1 matches at 7 bases. The CDR3 runs to 15 residues. V lost 3 bases to trimming and J lost 1 base; unmatched junction nucleotides: 6. The V gene's germline CDR1 is SGHRS and CDR2 YFSETQ. The CDR3 loop reads CASSYQGVLNYGYTF. The CDR3 DNA is TGCGCCAGCAGCTATCAGGGGGTGCTTAACTATGGCTACACCTTC. The complete variable domain, with remaining parts taken from reference TRBV5-1 and TRBJ1-2, reads KAGVTQTPRYLIKTRGQQVTLSCSPISGHRSVSWYQQTPGQGLQFLFEYFSETQRNKGNFPGRFSGRQFSNSRSEMNVSTLELGDSALYLCASSYQGVLNYGYTFGSGTRLTVV.

The rearrangement uses TRBV4-1 and TRBJ2-2; D gene unclear. Germline V gene sequence: CDR1 MGHRA, CDR2 YSYEKL. V lost 4 bases to trimming and J lost 1 base, with 7 bases between them. CDR3 length: 14 amino acids. CDR3 nucleotides: TGCGCCAGCAGCCCATTCGAGAACACCGGGGAGCTGTTTTTT. Translation gives CASSPFENTGELFF.

This clone showed up just a few times. This chain joins TRBV19 and TRBJ2-3; 10 nucleotides align to TRBD2. The CDR3 is 15 amino acids. Germline-derived CDR1 and CDR2 are LNHDA and SQIVND (reference sequence). J was trimmed by 3 bases and V by 1 base; bases with no gene match: 1. The CDR3 DNA follows: TGTGCCAGTAGTATAGTGACTAGCGGGACAGATACGCAGTATTTT. Its translation is CASSIVTSGTDTQYF.

The chain recombines TRBV2 with TRBJ1-1, with D maybe TRBD1 (5 bases). V dropped 1 base and J dropped 1 base, with 7 bases sitting between them. The germline V gene has CDR1 SNHLY and CDR2 FYNNEI. CDR3 length: 14 residues. The CDR3 reads CASSEGTQNTEAFF. CDR3 in DNA: TGTGCCAGCAGTGAAGGGACACAGAACACTGAAGCTTTCTTT.

The CDR3 bases are TGTGCCAGCAGCCCCCGAGCAGGGCTGAACACTGAAGCTTTCTTT. It yields the protein CASSPRAGLNTEAFF. The V gene is TRBV7-2, the J gene TRBJ1-1; tentative D call: TRBD1 (5 bases). Germline loops: CDR1 SGHTA, CDR2 FQGNSA. The CDR3 has 15 amino acids. The V and J ends lost 5 bases and 0 bases respectively, with 13 bases between them.

The V and J genes are TRBV18 and TRBJ2-1, with TRBD1 identical over 7 bases. The CDR3 spans 14 residues. CDR1 and CDR2 from the germline V gene are KGHSH and LQKENI. V lost 3 bases, J lost 7 bases, and 6 bases stayed unmatched. CDR3 region: CASSPRTGVNEQFF. The CDR3 DNA sequence: TGTGCCAGCTCACCGAGAACAGGGGTGAATGAGCAGTTCTTC.

This clone occurred once. This chain uses TRBV30 with TRBJ2-5; no clear D gene. Trimming pared 0 bases from V and 5 bases from J, leaving 7 bases between. The germline CDR1 and CDR2 sequences are GTSNPN and SVGIG (reference sequence). This CDR3 is built from 12 residues. This CDR3 is CAWSVLWETQYF. CDR3 nucleotides: TGTGCCTGGAGTGTACTCTGGGAGACCCAGTACTTC.

The CDR3 DNA follows: TGTGCCAGCAGCTTAAGGCGGGAGCGAGGCGAGCAGTACTTC. This encodes CASSLRRERGEQYF. The rearrangement uses TRBV11-2 and TRBJ2-7; 7 positions agree with TRBD2. Germline assignment: CDR1 SGHAT and CDR2 FQNNGV. CDR3 length equals 14 residues. V gave up 2 bases and J gave up 6 bases; unmatched junction bases: 7.

This chain joins TRBV5-4 and TRBJ2-1, with TRBD2 matching 16 bases. This CDR3 has 18 amino acids. Germline lookup yields CDR1 SGHNT and CDR2 YYREEE (reference sequence). The V gene end was trimmed by 4 bases and the J gene end by 5 bases; junction bases not matched to a gene: 9. The CDR3 DNA is TGTGCCAGCAGCCCGGGACTAGCGGGAGGGCTGCAGAACAATGAGCAGTTCTTC. Its translation: CASSPGLAGGLQNNEQFF.

The V call is TRBV27, the J call TRBJ1-2; possible D gene TRBD1, 6 bases. The CDR3 loop spans 14 amino acids. Germline loops: CDR1 MNHEY, CDR2 SMNVEV (reference sequence). Trimming cost V 3 bases and J 2 bases, with 10 bases left between them. In DNA, the CDR3 is TGTGCCAGCAGTTTGAACAGGGTAAACTATGGCTACACCTTC. Translating it yields CASSLNRVNYGYTF.

V and J are TRBV7-9 and TRBJ1-3; D uncertain. Germline CDR1 is SEHNR and CDR2 is FQNEAQ (reference sequence). V was shortened by 5 bases and J by 0 bases, with 8 bases between the two germline ends. The CDR3 totals 14 residues. In DNA, the CDR3 is TGTGCCAGCAGCGAGCTTTACTCTGGAAACACCATATATTTT. The encoded protein is CASSELYSGNTIYF.

The chain uses TRBV7-2 and TRBJ1-6; D is undetermined. Trimming pared 5 bases from V and 9 bases from J, leaving 8 bases between. The CDR3 runs to 12 residues. The germline V gene has CDR1 SGHTA and CDR2 FQGNSA. The CDR3 spells CASSLGSSPLHF. The CDR3 DNA follows: TGTGCCAGCAGCCTAGGGAGTTCACCCCTCCACTTT.

The chain combines TRBV7-9 with TRBJ2-5; D is unclear. The CDR3 length is 14 residues. Trimming pared 1 base from V and 1 base from J, leaving 7 bases between. Germline CDR1 SEHNR, CDR2 FQNEAQ (reference sequence). The CDR3, as DNA: TGTGCCAGCAGCTTAGGTGGCAGCCAAGAGACCCAGTACTTC. It encodes CASSLGGSQETQYF.

The rearrangement links TRBV18 to TRBJ2-3; TRBD2 agrees at 9 bases. Looked up from germline, CDR1 is KGHSH and CDR2 is LQKENI. Trimming at V came to 5 bases and at J to 1 base, leaving 1 base not matched to a gene. CDR3 length: 14 amino acids. The CDR3: CASSRTSGTDTQYF. As DNA, the CDR3 is TGTGCCAGCTCAAGGACTAGCGGCACAGATACGCAGTATTTT. Full variable domain (rest looked up from reference TRBV18 and TRBJ2-3): NAGVMQNPRHLVRRRGQEARLRCSPMKGHSHVYWYRQLPEEGLKFMVYLQKENIIDESGMPKERFSAEFPKEGPSILRIQQVVRGDSAAYFCASSRTSGTDTQYFGPGTRLTVL.

This sequence joins TRBV6-1 and TRBJ2-3; possible D gene TRBD2, 5 bases. CDR1 is MNHNS, CDR2 SASEGT, per germline. The V and J ends lost 4 bases and 9 bases respectively, with 11 bases between them. The CDR3 runs to 12 residues. The CDR3 coding sequence is TGTGCCAGCAGTGGCCAGCTAGCCACGCAGTATTTT. This translates into CASSGQLATQYF.